This TCR beta chain was obtained from a study of blood T cell repertoires in COVID-19. This CDR3 spans 14 amino acids. Germline CDR1 reads MDHEN; CDR2 reads SYDVKM. With 3 bases removed from V and 4 bases from J, the gap between germline ends came to 12 bases. How the authors handled the data: Amplifying reference gene primers gave estimates of nucleated cell counts. The method was immunoSEQ multiplex PCR; TCRdb's version includes in-frame clones alone and lacks a portion of them. That table supplies the V and J calls and clone size; D and trimming were determined from the DNA. The sample carries about 53,000 clones, more than 75% recorded once. This clone was counted once.

Source material: peripheral blood. This clonotype originated in a man aged 45-60 years with acute or convalescent COVID-19. The rearrangement uses TRBV28 and TRBJ1-1; D remains unclear. CDR3 DNA: TGTGCCAGCAGTTTCGTCCAGGTGGTCACTGAAGCTTTCTTT. It is translated as CASSFVQVVTEAFF.